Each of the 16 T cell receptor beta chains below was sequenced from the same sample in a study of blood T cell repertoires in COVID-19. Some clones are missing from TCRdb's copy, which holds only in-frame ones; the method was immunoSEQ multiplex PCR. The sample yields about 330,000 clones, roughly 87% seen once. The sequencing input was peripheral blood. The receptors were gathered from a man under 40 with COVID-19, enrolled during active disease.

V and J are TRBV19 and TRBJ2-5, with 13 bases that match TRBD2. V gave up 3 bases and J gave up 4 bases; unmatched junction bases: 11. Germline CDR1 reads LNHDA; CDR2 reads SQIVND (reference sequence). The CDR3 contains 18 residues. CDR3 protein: CASSIRRTSGSMGETQYF. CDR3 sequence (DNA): TGTGCCAGTAGTATCCGAAGGACTAGCGGGAGTATGGGAGAGACCCAGTACTTC.

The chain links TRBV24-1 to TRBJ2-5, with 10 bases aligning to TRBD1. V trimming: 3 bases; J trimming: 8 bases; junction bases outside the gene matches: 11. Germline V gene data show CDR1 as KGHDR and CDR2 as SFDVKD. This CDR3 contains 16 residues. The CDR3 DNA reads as TGTGCCACCAGTGATAAGCCCGGGACAGGGGTCAATACCCAGTACTTC. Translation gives CATSDKPGTGVNTQYF.

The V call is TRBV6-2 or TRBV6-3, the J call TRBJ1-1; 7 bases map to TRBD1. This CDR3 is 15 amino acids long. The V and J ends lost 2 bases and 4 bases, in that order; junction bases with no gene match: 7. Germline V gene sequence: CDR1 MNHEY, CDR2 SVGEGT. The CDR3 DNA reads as TGTGCCAGCAGTTACCGGCGACAGGGCGGCACTGAAGCTTTCTTT. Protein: CASSYRRQGGTEAFF.

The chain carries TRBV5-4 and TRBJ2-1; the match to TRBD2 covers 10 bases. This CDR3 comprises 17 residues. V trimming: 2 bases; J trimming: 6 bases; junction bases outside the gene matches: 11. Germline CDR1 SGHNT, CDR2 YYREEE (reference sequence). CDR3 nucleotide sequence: TGTGCCAGCAGCTTAGGACCAGCGGGGGGGCCGCGCAATGAGCAGTTCTTC. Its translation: CASSLGPAGGPRNEQFF.

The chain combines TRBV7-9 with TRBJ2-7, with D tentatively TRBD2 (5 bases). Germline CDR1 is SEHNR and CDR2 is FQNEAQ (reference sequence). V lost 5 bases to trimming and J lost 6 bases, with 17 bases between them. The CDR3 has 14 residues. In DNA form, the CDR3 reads TGTGCCAGCAGCCAAGAGGGCCCCGTTAGCGAGCAGTACTTC. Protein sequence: CASSQEGPVSEQYF.

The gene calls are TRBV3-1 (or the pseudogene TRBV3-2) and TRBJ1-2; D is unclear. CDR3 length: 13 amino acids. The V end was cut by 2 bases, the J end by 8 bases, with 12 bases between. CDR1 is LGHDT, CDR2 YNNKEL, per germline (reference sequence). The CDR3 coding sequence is TGTGCCAGCAGCCAACGAGGCGCTAGCGGCTACACCTTC. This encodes CASSQRGASGYTF.

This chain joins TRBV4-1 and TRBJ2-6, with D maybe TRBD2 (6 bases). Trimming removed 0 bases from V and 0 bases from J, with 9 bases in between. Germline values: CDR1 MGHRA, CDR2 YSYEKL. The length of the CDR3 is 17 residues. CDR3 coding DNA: TGCGCCAGCAGCCAAGATAGGGGACTCTCTGGGGCCAACGTCCTGACTTTC. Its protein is CASSQDRGLSGANVLTF.

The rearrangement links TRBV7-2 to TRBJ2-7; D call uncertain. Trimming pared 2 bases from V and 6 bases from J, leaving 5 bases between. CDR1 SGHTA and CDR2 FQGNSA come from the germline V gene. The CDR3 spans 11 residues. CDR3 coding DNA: TGTGCCAGCAGCTTATTCATCGAGCAGTACTTC. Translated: CASSLFIEQYF.

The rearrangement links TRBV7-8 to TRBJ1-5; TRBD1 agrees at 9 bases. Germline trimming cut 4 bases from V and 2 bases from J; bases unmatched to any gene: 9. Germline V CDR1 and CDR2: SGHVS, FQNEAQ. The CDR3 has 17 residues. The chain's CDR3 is CASSYQTGGVRNQPQHF. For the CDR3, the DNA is TGTGCCAGCAGCTACCAGACAGGGGGAGTTCGCAATCAGCCCCAGCATTTT.

This CDR3 is CASSLDSRAGNEQFF. As DNA, the CDR3 is TGTGCCAGCAGCTTAGATTCCAGGGCCGGGAATGAGCAGTTCTTC. The V gene is TRBV7-9, the J gene TRBJ2-1; perhaps TRBD1 as D (5 bases). The CDR3 runs 15 residues. Germline CDR1 reads SEHNR; CDR2 reads FQNEAQ (reference sequence). V was trimmed by 1 base and J by 7 bases, leaving 14 bases between them.

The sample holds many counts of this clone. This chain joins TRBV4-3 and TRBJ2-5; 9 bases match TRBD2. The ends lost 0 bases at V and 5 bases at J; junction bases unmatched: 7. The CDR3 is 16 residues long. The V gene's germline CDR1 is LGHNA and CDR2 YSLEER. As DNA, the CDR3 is TGCGCCAGCAGCCAAGATCGGGCTAGCGGGGTTGAGACCCAGTACTTC. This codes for CASSQDRASGVETQYF.

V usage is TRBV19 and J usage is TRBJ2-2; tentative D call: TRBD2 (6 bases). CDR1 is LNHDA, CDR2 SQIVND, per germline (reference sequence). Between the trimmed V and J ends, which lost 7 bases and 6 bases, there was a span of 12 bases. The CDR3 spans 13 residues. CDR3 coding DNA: TGTGCCAGTACCGGAGGGTGGGCCGGGGAGCTGTTTTTT. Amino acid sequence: CASTGGWAGELFF.

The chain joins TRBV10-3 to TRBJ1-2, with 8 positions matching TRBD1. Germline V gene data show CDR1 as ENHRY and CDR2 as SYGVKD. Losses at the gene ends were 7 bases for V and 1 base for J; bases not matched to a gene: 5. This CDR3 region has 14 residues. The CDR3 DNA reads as TGTGCCATCACCGGGACAGGAGATAACTATGGCTACACCTTC. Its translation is CAITGTGDNYGYTF.

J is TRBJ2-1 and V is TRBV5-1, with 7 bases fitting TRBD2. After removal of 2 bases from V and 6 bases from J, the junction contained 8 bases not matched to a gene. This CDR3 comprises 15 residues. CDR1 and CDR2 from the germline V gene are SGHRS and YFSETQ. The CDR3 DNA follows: TGCGCCAGCAGCTTCGGAGCGGGAATCGGCAATGAGCAGTTCTTC. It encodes CASSFGAGIGNEQFF.

DNA for the CDR3: TGTGCCATCAGAGGGACTAGCGGGGGGGCCGTCTACAATGAGCAGTTCTTC. This codes for CAIRGTSGGAVYNEQFF. The rearrangement links TRBV10-3 to TRBJ2-1; 16 nucleotides align to TRBD2. CDR3 length: 17 residues. Losses at the gene ends were 6 bases for V and 3 bases for J; bases not matched to a gene: 5. CDR1 is ENHRY, CDR2 SYGVKD, per germline.

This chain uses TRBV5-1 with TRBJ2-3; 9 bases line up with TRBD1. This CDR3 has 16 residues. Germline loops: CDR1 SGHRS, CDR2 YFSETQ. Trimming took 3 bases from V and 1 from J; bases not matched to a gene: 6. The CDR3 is CASSSGTGIRTDTQYF. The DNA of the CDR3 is TGCGCCAGCAGCTCCGGGACAGGGATACGCACAGATACGCAGTATTTT.